These 30 T cell receptor beta chains came from one sample sequenced in a study of blood T cells in healthy people across ages (dated by TCRdb to between 2015 and 2016). Libraries were built with 5' RACE. TCRdb names Illumina HiSeq 2500 as the instrument used. The second PCR ran for about 7 to 11 cycles and used a J-beta primer mix along with a sample-barcoded 5' primer. Using fastp at Q25 and MiXCR, TCRdb reprocessed the public reads and kept productive beta chains. Rows matching on CDR3 protein sequence are summarized as one entry with the most common DNA and genes. The sample table records 1,300,000 or so distinct CDR3 sequences; 55% to 75% of these occur just once. The ten largest clones represent about 6.3% of the sample. The specimen sequenced was blood. Receptors originate from a man between 18 and 35 years old in good health.

This clonotype was seen a handful of times. The V call is TRBV2, the J call TRBJ2-7; 8 positions match TRBD2. The CDR3 totals 12 residues. Looked up from germline, CDR1 is SNHLY and CDR2 is FYNNEI. V lost 11 bases and J lost 3; bases outside the gene matches: 6. The CDR3 reads CACGGTSYEQYF. CDR3 nucleotides: TGTGCCTGCGGTGGGACTAGCTACGAGCAGTACTTC.

The rearrangement joins TRBV5-6 to TRBJ2-1, with TRBD1 matching 9 bases. CDR3 length: 15 residues. The germline V gene has CDR1 SGHDT and CDR2 YYEEEE. V shed 0 bases, J shed 10 bases, and the junction held 8 bases outside the gene matches. CDR3 nucleotide sequence: TGTGCCAGCAGCTTGGGGGACAGGGTTATTCGGGAGCAGTTCTTC. Its protein is CASSLGDRVIREQFF. Combining the CDR3 with reference TRBV5-6 and TRBJ2-1 gives the whole variable domain DAGVTQSPTHLIKTRGQQVTLRCSPKSGHDTVSWYQQALGQGPQFIFQYYEEEERQRGNFPDRFSGHQFPNYSSELNVNALLLGDSALYLCASSLGDRVIREQFFGPGTRLTVL.

This rearrangement joins TRBV4-3 to TRBJ2-3; possibly TRBD1 for D (6 bases). The CDR3 sequence is 16 residues long. The germline V gene encodes CDR1 LGHNA and CDR2 YSLEER. V lost 4 bases and J 3 bases, leaving 17 bases between the germline ends. CDR3 loop: CASSLERTAATDTQYF. CDR3 DNA sequence: TGCGCCAGCAGCCTTGAACGGACAGCGGCGACAGATACGCAGTATTTT.

The table lists this clonotype with a count of one. Germline is not matched at one junction end, which may reflect a read error. This chain links TRBV7-2 with TRBJ2-7; weak D call: TRBD1 (6 bases). This CDR3 has 14 amino acids. The V gene's germline CDR1 is SGHTA and CDR2 FQGNSA. The CDR3 DNA is TGTGCCAGCAGCCTGGGGGCCCCCTCCTACGATCAGTACTTC. Its translation is CASSLGAPSYDQYF.

A single count supports this clonotype. The chain combines TRBV4-1 with TRBJ1-2; weak D call: TRBD1 (6 bases). V shed 4 bases and J shed 4 bases, with 16 bases lying between them. Germline V gene sequence: CDR1 MGHRA, CDR2 YSYEKL. The CDR3 covers 15 residues. The CDR3 loop is CASSPQTGILYGYTF. As DNA, the CDR3 is TGCGCCAGCAGCCCCCAGACAGGAATCCTCTATGGCTACACCTTC.

This clonotype was counted a few times. V usage is TRBV24-1 and J usage is TRBJ2-5, with a tentative D call TRBD2 (6 bases). The CDR3 consists of 15 residues. The germline CDR1 and CDR2 sequences are KGHDR and SFDVKD. The germline V and J ends were trimmed by 4 bases and 1 base, with 12 bases remaining between them. For the CDR3, the DNA is TGTGCCACCAGTGACACGGGACTTTTCCAAGAGACCCAGTACTTC. The encoded protein is CATSDTGLFQETQYF.

The chain employs TRBV6-2 or TRBV6-3 and TRBJ2-4, with D possibly being TRBD1 or TRBD2 (5 bases each). The J call may be incorrect, as the DNA end agrees better with TRBJ2-7. Germline V gene sequence: CDR1 MNHEY, CDR2 SVGEGT. The CDR3 contains 13 residues. The CDR3 sequence: CASSGRGEYEQYF. The CDR3 nucleotides are TGTGCCAGCTCAGGGAGAGGGGAGTACGAGCAGTACTTC.

The V call is TRBV10-3, the J call TRBJ1-4; perhaps TRBD1 as D (5 bases). This CDR3 spans 13 amino acids. CDR1 ENHRY and CDR2 SYGVKD come from the germline V gene. V lost 10 bases and J lost 5, with 14 bases in between. The CDR3 region has the DNA TGTGCCACCCAGAGGGACCGGAATGAAAAACTGTTTTTT. Amino acids: CATQRDRNEKLFF.

This clonotype was seen more than once but under ten times. The chain links TRBV3-1 to TRBJ2-1, with 15 bases fitting TRBD2. The CDR3 runs to 17 residues. With 5 bases clipped from V and 3 bases from J, the junction kept 5 bases outside the gene matches. Germline CDR1 is LGHDT and CDR2 is YNNKEL (reference sequence). The CDR3 loop is CASSAGLAGGIYNEQFF. CDR3 DNA: TGTGCCAGCAGCGCCGGACTAGCGGGGGGGATCTACAATGAGCAGTTCTTC.

This clonotype was picked up a small number of times. V and J are TRBV10-3 and TRBJ2-5, with D uncertain. Germline V CDR1 and CDR2: ENHRY, SYGVKD. The CDR3 consists of 15 residues. Trimming cost V 2 bases and J 2 bases, with 12 bases left between them. Here the CDR3 reads CAISEDFRVQETQYF. DNA for the CDR3: TGTGCCATCAGTGAGGATTTCCGGGTGCAAGAGACCCAGTACTTC.

V usage is TRBV6-2 or TRBV6-3 and J usage is TRBJ2-6; TRBD1 matches 8 bases. The CDR3 covers 18 residues. Per the germline V gene, CDR1 is MNHEY and CDR2 is SVGEGT. J gave up 6 bases and V 3 bases, and 13 bases lay outside the gene matches. CDR3 protein: CASSYPGGFSHSANVLTF. CDR3 in DNA: TGTGCCAGCAGTTATCCAGGGGGCTTTTCCCACTCGGCCAACGTCCTGACTTTC.

Worth noting for this clonotype: An end of the junction does not agree with germline; a read error may underlie this. This rearrangement joins TRBV5-1 to TRBJ2-7; 9 nucleotides agree with TRBD1. TRBJ2-1 matches the DNA end more closely, so the J call is doubtful. From germline, CDR1 is SGHRS and CDR2 YFSETQ. The length of the CDR3 is 15 residues. The CDR3 coding sequence is TGCGCCGGCAGCTTGCGCGGACAGGGGAATAATGAGCAGTTCTTC. Translated, it gives CAGSLRGQGNNEQFF.

This clonotype has more than one count but fewer than ten. The rearrangement joins TRBV20-1 to TRBJ2-5, with D unresolved. Trimming shortened V by 5 bases and J by 7 bases, and 14 bases separated the two germline ends. The CDR3 loop spans 12 amino acids. The germline V gene encodes CDR1 DFQATT and CDR2 SNEGSKA (reference sequence). CDR3 protein: CSALGSPGTQYF. CDR3 coding DNA: TGCAGTGCTCTTGGTTCTCCGGGGACCCAGTACTTC.

This clonotype was counted only a few times. The V gene is TRBV28, the J gene TRBJ1-1; TRBD1 agrees at 7 bases. Per germline, CDR1 MDHEN and CDR2 SYDVKM. V dropped 5 bases and J dropped 1; count of bases not matched to a gene: 4. This CDR3 region has 14 residues. The CDR3 DNA is TGTGCCAGCAGTCAACAGGGGTGGAACACTGAAGCTTTCTTT. Amino acids: CASSQQGWNTEAFF.

J is TRBJ2-7 and V is TRBV7-2; D uncertain. CDR1 is SGHTA and CDR2 is FQGNSA in the germline V gene. Trimming removed 5 bases from V and 5 bases from J, with 10 bases in between. The CDR3 contains 12 residues. This chain's CDR3 is CASSPGFHEQYF. The CDR3 DNA follows: TGTGCCAGCAGCCCTGGGTTCCACGAGCAGTACTTC.

The rearrangement links TRBV7-2 to TRBJ2-1; 8 bases align to TRBD2. With 6 bases clipped from V and 0 bases from J, the junction kept 13 bases outside the gene matches. The CDR3 sequence is 18 residues long. Germline CDR1 and CDR2: SGHTA and FQGNSA. The CDR3 DNA reads as TGTGCCAGCAGTCCAGAGGCGGGGGGCGCCCCCTCCTACAATGAGCAGTTCTTC. The encoded protein is CASSPEAGGAPSYNEQFF. The full variable domain, with the rest looked up from reference TRBV7-2 and TRBJ2-1, is GAGVSQSPSNKVTEKGKDVELRCDPISGHTALYWYRQSLGQGLEFLIYFQGNSAPDKSGLPSDRFSAERTGGSVSTLTIQRTQQEDSAVYLCASSPEAGGAPSYNEQFFGPGTRLTVL.

J is TRBJ2-1 and V is TRBV3-1; TRBD2 agrees at 14 bases. J lost 4 bases, V lost 6 bases, and 14 bases had no gene match. CDR1 is LGHDT and CDR2 is YNNKEL in the germline V gene (reference sequence). This CDR3 spans 19 amino acids. This chain's CDR3 is CASSQMGLAGAHPYNEQFF. The CDR3 DNA reads TGTGCCAGCAGTCAGATGGGACTAGCGGGAGCCCATCCTTACAATGAGCAGTTCTTC.

The V and J genes are TRBV20-1 and TRBJ2-7; 8 nucleotides align to TRBD1. Matching the DNA end better, TRBJ2-5 makes the J call doubtful. Germline-derived CDR1 and CDR2 are DFQATT and SNEGSKA (reference sequence). There are 15 residues in the CDR3. The CDR3 nucleotides are TGCAGTGCTGGGCCCCCGGACAGGGTCGGGGAGACCCAGTACTTC. Translation gives CSAGPPDRVGETQYF.

The V and J genes are TRBV20-1 and TRBJ2-2, with D perhaps TRBD1 (6 bases). Trimming cost V 3 bases and J 2 bases, with 16 bases left between them. This CDR3 comprises 16 residues. Germline V gene lookup returns CDR1 DFQATT and CDR2 SNEGSKA (reference sequence). CDR3 nucleotides: TGCAGTGCTAGGCCGGACAGCCCTACTAACACCGGGGAGCTGTTTTTT. It specifies CSARPDSPTNTGELFF.

J is TRBJ2-4 and V is TRBV9; TRBD1 aligns across 10 bases. Germline V gene data show CDR1 as SGDLS and CDR2 as YYNGEE. This CDR3 is built from 16 residues. V lost 3 bases and J lost 9; bases outside the gene matches: 12. The CDR3 nucleotides read TGTGCCAGCAGCGAAGCCCGAGGGACAGGGGATATCATTCAGTACTTC. This translates into CASSEARGTGDIIQYF.

This clonotype was observed a few times. This chain links TRBV4-2 with TRBJ2-1, with D hard to call. Germline CDR1 is LGHNA and CDR2 is YNFKEQ. The CDR3 covers 14 residues. The V end was cut by 3 bases, the J end by 0 bases, with 6 bases between. The CDR3, as DNA: TGTGCCAGCAGCCACCGAGGCTCCTACAATGAGCAGTTCTTC. Translating it yields CASSHRGSYNEQFF.

The V call is TRBV7-2, the J call TRBJ1-5; perhaps TRBD1 as D (6 bases). Trimming left V 3 bases short and J 7 bases short, with 19 bases between. The CDR3 is 16 residues long. Germline V CDR1 and CDR2: SGHTA, FQGNSA. CDR3 region: CASSFAGGPAVQPQHF. As DNA, the CDR3 is TGTGCCAGCAGCTTCGCGGGGGGCCCCGCCGTCCAGCCCCAGCATTTT.

J is TRBJ2-3 and V is TRBV12-3 or TRBV12-4; D not resolved. The CDR3 is 15 residues long. V was pared by 6 bases and J by 4 bases, with 17 bases between. CDR3 sequence: CASRPISNAADTQYF. Here the CDR3 DNA reads TGTGCCAGCAGGCCTATATCTAATGCCGCAGATACGCAGTATTTT.

The CDR3 sequence is CSASGMRGDSYEQYF. The CDR3 DNA is TGCAGTGCTAGTGGGATGAGGGGGGATTCTTACGAGCAGTACTTC. The rearrangement uses TRBV20-1 and TRBJ2-5; D may be TRBD1 or TRBD2 (6 bases each). The end of the DNA is better explained by TRBJ2-7, so the J call may be wrong. The CDR3 covers 15 residues. The germline V gene has CDR1 DFQATT and CDR2 SNEGSKA (reference sequence).

This sequence joins TRBV20-1 and TRBJ1-2; 11 nucleotides line up with TRBD1. CDR3 length equals 15 residues. V was clipped by 0 bases and J by 7 bases; unmatched bases: 7. Germline V CDR1 and CDR2: DFQATT, SNEGSKA (reference sequence). The CDR3 bases are TGCAGTGCTAGAGAAAGTGGACAGGGGGCCGGTGGCTACACCTTC. This encodes CSARESGQGAGGYTF.

This chain joins TRBV15 and TRBJ2-5, with D unresolved. Trimming stripped 0 bases from V and 5 bases from J, with 7 bases between. Germline loops: CDR1 LNHNV, CDR2 YYDKDF (reference sequence). The CDR3 contains 13 residues. CDR3 nucleotide sequence: TGTGCCACCAGCAGAGACAGGTCGGAGACCCAGTACTTC. Translating gives CATSRDRSETQYF.

CDR3 in DNA: TGTGCCAGCAGCTTGCCCGGGCTAGCGATGGATTACGAGCAGTACTTC. Its translation is CASSLPGLAMDYEQYF. The rearrangement links TRBV5-6 to TRBJ2-7, with D perhaps matching TRBD2 (6 bases). The CDR3 extends over 16 amino acids. Trimming stripped 1 base from V and 4 bases from J, with 18 bases between. The germline V gene encodes CDR1 SGHDT and CDR2 YYEEEE.

This rearrangement joins TRBV14 to TRBJ2-1; D gene unclear. The CDR3 loop spans 17 amino acids. Trimming removed 0 bases at V and 0 bases at J, with 12 bases between. Germline CDR1 SGHDN, CDR2 FVKESK. The CDR3 region is CASSQDQWATSYNEQFF. The CDR3, as DNA: TGTGCCAGCAGCCAAGATCAATGGGCGACCTCCTACAATGAGCAGTTCTTC.

The gene calls are TRBV5-6 and TRBJ2-1, with D perhaps TRBD1 (6 bases). This CDR3 is 15 amino acids long. Germline CDR1 reads SGHDT; CDR2 reads YYEEEE. V lost 0 bases to trimming and J lost 4 bases, with 11 bases between them. The CDR3 nucleotides are TGTGCCAGCAGCTTGGGGACAGCGGTGTACAATGAGCAGTTCTTC. The encoded protein is CASSLGTAVYNEQFF. The variable domain in full, completed from reference TRBV5-6 and TRBJ2-1, reads DAGVTQSPTHLIKTRGQQVTLRCSPKSGHDTVSWYQQALGQGPQFIFQYYEEEERQRGNFPDRFSGHQFPNYSSELNVNALLLGDSALYLCASSLGTAVYNEQFFGPGTRLTVL.

The gene calls are TRBV29-1 and TRBJ2-1; 7 bases match TRBD1. After removal of 4 bases from V and 7 bases from J, the junction contained 13 bases not matched to a gene. The CDR3 has 15 residues. Germline V CDR1 and CDR2: SQVTM, ANQGSEA. The CDR3 DNA is TGCAGCGTTGTACGGCAGGGACAGCTTAGGAATGAGCAGTTCTTC. Its protein product is CSVVRQGQLRNEQFF.